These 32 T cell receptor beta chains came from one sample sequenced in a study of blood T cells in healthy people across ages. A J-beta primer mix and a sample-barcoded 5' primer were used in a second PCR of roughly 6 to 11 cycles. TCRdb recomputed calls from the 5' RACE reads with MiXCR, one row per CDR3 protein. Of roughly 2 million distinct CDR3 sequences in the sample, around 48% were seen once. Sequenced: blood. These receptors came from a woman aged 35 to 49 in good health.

The CDR3 protein is CASSFPPEGSGNAYTF. CDR3 DNA sequence: TGTGCCAGCAGCTTCCCGCCTGAAGGCTCCGGGAATGCCTACACCTTC. This chain connects TRBV9 to TRBJ1-2, with unresolved D. Trimming stripped 4 bases from V and 10 bases from J, with 26 bases between. This CDR3 spans 16 amino acids. Germline values: CDR1 SGDLS, CDR2 YYNGEE.

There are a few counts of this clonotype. In DNA, the CDR3 is TGCGCCAGCAGCCCCAATAGGGGGACACGACCTTACAATGAGCAGTTCTTC. It yields the protein CASSPNRGTRPYNEQFF. The chain is built from TRBV4-3 and TRBJ2-1; weak D call: TRBD1 (6 bases). CDR1 and CDR2 (germline): LGHNA, YSLEER. Trimming left V 4 bases short and J 4 bases short, with 20 bases between. CDR3 length equals 17 residues.

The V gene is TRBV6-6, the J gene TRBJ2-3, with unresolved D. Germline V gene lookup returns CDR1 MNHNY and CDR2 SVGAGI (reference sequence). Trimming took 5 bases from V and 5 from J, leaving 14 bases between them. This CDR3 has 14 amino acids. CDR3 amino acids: CASSPTRSGDTQYF. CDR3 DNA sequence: TGTGCCAGCAGTCCCACTCGGTCAGGAGATACGCAGTATTTT.

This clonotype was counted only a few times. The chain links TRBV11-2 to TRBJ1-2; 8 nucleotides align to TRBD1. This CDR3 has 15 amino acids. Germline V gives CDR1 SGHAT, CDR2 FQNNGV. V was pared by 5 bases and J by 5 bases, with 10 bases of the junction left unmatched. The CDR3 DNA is TGTGCCAGCAGCAATAGGGGACAGGCCAAATATGGCTACACCTTC. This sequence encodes CASSNRGQAKYGYTF.

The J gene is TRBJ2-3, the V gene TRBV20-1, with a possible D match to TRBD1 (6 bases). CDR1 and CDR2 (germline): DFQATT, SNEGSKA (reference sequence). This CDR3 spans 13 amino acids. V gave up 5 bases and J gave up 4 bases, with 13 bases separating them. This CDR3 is CSAYRTASDTQYF. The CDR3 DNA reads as TGCAGTGCTTACAGGACAGCATCAGATACGCAGTATTTT.

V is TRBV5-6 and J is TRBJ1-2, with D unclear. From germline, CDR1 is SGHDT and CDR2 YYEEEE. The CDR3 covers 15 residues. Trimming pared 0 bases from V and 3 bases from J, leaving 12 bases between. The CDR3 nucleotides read TGTGCCAGCAGCTTGGAGCGCAGAGCTGACTATGGCTACACCTTC. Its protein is CASSLERRADYGYTF.

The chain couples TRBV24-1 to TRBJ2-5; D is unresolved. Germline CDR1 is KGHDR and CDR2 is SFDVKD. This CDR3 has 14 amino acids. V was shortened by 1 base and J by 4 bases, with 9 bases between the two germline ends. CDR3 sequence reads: CATSDLRKSETQYF. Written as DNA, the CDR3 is TGTGCCACCAGTGATTTACGAAAGTCAGAGACCCAGTACTTC.

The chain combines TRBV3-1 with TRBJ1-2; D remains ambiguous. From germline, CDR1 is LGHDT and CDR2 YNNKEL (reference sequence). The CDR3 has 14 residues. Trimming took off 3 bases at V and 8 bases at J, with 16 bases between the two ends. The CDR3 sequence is CASSHLPGSGGYTF. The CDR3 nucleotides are TGTGCCAGCAGCCATCTTCCGGGATCCGGAGGCTACACCTTC.

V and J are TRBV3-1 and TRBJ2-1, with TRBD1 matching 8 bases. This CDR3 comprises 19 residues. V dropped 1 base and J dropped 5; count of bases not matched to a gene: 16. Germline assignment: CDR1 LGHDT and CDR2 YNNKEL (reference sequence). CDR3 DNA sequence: TGTGCCAGCAGCCAAGTCCGGGACAGGACGTCCTTTGCCCACAATGAGCAGTTCTTC. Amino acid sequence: CASSQVRDRTSFAHNEQFF.

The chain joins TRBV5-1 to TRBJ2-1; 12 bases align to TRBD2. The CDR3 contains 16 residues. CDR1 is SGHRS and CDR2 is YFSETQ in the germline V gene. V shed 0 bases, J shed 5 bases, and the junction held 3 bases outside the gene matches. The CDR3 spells CASSLGLAGAHNEQFF. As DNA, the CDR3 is TGCGCCAGCAGCTTGGGACTAGCGGGGGCGCACAATGAGCAGTTCTTC.

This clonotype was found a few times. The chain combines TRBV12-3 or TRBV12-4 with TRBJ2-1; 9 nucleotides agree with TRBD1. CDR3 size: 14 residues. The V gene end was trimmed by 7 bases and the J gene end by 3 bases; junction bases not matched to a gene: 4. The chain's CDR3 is CASNGGQGYNEQFF. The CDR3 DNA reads TGTGCCAGCAACGGGGGACAGGGCTACAATGAGCAGTTCTTC.

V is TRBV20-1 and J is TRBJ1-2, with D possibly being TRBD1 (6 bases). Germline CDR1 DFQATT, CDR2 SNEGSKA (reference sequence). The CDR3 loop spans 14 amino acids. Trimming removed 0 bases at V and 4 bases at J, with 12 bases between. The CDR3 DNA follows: TGCAGTGCTAGAGAGGGGGCAGTAGGCTATGGCTACACCTTC. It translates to CSAREGAVGYGYTF.

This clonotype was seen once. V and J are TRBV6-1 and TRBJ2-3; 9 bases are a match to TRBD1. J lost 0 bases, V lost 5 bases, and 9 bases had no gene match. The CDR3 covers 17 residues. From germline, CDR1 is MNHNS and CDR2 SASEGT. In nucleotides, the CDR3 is TGTGCCAGCAGTCCAGGGACAGGGATCGGTAGCACAGATACGCAGTATTTT. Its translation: CASSPGTGIGSTDTQYF.

CDR3 DNA sequence: TGTGCCAGCAGTTCCCCGGGTAGCGGGGGCTCTGGGGCCAACGTCCTGACTTTC. This gives the protein CASSSPGSGGSGANVLTF. The V and J genes are TRBV7-2 and TRBJ2-6; TRBD2 matches at 9 bases. This CDR3 is 18 amino acids long. The V and J ends lost 6 bases and 0 bases, in that order; junction bases with no gene match: 9. Germline V gene sequence: CDR1 SGHTA, CDR2 FQGNSA.

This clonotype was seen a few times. The chain's CDR3 is CSVGPSGVGEQFF. In DNA, the CDR3 is TGCAGCGTTGGCCCTAGCGGGGTCGGCGAGCAGTTCTTC. The chain uses TRBV29-1 and TRBJ2-1, with 9 bases that match TRBD2. This CDR3 contains 13 residues. V was clipped by 4 bases and J by 10 bases; unmatched bases: 8. The germline V gene has CDR1 SQVTM and CDR2 ANQGSEA.

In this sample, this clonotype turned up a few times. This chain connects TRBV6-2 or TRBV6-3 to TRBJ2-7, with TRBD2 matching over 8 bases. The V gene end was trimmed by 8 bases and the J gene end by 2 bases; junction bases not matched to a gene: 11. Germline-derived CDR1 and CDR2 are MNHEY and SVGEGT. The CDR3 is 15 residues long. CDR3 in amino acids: CASANTGGRTYEQYF. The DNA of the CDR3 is TGTGCCAGCGCAAATACGGGGGGGCGGACCTACGAGCAGTACTTC.

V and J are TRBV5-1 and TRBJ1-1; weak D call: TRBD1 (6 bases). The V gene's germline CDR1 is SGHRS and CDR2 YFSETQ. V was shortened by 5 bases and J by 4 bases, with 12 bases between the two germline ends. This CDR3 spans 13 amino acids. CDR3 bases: TGCGCCAGCAGTGCTACAGGGATCACTGAAGCTTTCTTT. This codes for CASSATGITEAFF.

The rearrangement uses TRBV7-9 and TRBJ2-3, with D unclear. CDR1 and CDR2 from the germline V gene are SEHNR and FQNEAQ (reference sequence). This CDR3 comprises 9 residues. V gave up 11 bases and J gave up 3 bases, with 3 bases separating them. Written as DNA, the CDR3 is TGTGCCTTAACAGATACGCAGTATTTT. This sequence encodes CALTDTQYF.

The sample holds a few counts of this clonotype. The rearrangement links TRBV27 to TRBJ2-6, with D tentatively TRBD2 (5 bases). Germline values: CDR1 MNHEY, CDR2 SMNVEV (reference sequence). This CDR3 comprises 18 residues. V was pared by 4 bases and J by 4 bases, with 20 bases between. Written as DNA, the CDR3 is TGTGCCAGCAGTTCTCCCCGGAGGACTTACGAAGGGGCCAACGTCCTGACTTTC. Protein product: CASSSPRRTYEGANVLTF.

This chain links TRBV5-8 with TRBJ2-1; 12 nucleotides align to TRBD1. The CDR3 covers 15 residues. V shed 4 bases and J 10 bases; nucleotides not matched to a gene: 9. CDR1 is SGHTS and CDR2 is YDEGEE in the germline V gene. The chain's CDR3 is CASSRTGTGGREQFF. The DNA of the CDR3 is TGTGCCAGCAGCCGGACCGGGACAGGGGGCCGGGAGCAGTTCTTC.

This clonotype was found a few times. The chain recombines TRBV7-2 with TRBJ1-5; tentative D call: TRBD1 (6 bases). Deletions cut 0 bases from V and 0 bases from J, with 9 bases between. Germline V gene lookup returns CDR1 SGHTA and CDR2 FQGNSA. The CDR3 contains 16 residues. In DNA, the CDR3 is TGTGCCAGCAGCTTAGCAAACAGGGTTAGCAATCAGCCCCAGCATTTT. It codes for CASSLANRVSNQPQHF.

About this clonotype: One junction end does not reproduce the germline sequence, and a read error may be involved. The CDR3 DNA sequence: TGTGCCAACAGTTTACGGGGGTCCGTCACAGATACGCAGTATTTT. Translating it yields CANSLRGSVTDTQYF. J is TRBJ2-3 and V is TRBV12-3 or TRBV12-4; D perhaps matches TRBD2 (6 bases). This CDR3 is built from 15 residues.

The DNA of the CDR3 is TGTGCCACCAGTGATTTAAGGACCTCCTATGGCTACACCTTC. This gives the protein CATSDLRTSYGYTF. The chain links TRBV24-1 to TRBJ1-2; D ambiguous. The V and J ends lost 1 base and 4 bases respectively, with 9 bases between them. The germline gives CDR1 KGHDR, CDR2 SFDVKD. This CDR3 contains 14 residues.

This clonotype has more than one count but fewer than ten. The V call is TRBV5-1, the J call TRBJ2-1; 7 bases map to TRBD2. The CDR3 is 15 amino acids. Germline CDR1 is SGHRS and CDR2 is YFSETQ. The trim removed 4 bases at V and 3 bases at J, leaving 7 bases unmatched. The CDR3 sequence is CASSVSGVGYNEQFF. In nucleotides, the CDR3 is TGCGCCAGCAGCGTGAGCGGGGTAGGCTACAATGAGCAGTTCTTC.

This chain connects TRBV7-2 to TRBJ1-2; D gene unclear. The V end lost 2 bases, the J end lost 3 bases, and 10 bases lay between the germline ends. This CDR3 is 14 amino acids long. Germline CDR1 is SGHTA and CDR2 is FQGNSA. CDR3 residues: CASSLIPGDYGYTF. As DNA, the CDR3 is TGTGCCAGCAGCTTAATACCAGGTGACTATGGCTACACCTTC.

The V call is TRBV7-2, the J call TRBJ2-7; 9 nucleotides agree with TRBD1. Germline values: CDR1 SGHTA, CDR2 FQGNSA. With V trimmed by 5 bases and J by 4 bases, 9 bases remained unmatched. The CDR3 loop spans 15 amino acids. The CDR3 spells CASSVPTGGAYEQYF. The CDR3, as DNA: TGTGCCAGCAGCGTCCCCACAGGGGGCGCGTACGAGCAGTACTTC.

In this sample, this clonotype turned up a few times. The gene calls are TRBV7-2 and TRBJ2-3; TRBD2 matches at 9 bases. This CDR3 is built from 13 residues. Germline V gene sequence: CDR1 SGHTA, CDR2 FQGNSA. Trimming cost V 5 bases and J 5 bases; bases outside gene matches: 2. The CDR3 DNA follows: TGTGCCAGCAGCCTGACTAGCGGAGATACGCAGTATTTT. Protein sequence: CASSLTSGDTQYF.

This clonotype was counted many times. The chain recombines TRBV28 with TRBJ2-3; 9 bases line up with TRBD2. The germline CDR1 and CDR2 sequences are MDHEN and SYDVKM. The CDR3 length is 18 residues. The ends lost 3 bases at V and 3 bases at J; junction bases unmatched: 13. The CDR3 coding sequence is TGTGCCAGCAGTTTGGCGGATGGTAGCGGGGGCGAAACAGATACGCAGTATTTT. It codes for CASSLADGSGGETDTQYF.

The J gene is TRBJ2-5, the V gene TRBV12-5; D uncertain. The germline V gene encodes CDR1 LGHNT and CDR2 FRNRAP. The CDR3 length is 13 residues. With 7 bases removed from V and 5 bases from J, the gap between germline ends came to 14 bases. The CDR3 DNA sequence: TGTGCTAGTGCCCGCGAATTTGCGGAGACCCAGTACTTC. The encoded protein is CASAREFAETQYF.

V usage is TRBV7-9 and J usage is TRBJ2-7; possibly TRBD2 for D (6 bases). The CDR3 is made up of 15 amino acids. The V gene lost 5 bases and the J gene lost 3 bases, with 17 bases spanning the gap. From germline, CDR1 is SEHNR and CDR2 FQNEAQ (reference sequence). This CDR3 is CASSQWRGSNYEQYF. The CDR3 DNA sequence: TGTGCCAGCAGCCAGTGGAGGGGTTCGAACTACGAGCAGTACTTC.

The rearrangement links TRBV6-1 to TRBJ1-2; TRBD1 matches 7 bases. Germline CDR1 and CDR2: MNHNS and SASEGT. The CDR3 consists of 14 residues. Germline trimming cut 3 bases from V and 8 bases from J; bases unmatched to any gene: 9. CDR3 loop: CASSESTGMWGYTF. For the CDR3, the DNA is TGTGCCAGCAGTGAGTCGACAGGGATGTGGGGCTACACCTTC.

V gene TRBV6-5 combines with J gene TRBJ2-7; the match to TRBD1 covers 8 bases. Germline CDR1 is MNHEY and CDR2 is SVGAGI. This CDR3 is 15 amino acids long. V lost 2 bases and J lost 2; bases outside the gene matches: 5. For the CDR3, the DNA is TGTGCCAGCAGTTACAGGGGACAGGTGGCCTACGAGCAGTACTTC. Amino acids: CASSYRGQVAYEQYF.